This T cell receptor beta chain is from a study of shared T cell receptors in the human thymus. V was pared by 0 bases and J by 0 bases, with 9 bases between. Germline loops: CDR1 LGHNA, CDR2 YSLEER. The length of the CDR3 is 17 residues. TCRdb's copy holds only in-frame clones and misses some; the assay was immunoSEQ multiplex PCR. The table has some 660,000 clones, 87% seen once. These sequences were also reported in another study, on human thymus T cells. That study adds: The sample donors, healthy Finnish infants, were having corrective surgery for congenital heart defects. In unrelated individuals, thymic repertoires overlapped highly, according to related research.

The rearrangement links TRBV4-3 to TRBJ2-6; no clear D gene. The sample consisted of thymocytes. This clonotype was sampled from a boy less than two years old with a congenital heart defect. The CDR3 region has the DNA TGCGCCAGCAGCCAAGACTACAGCACCTCTGGGGCCAACGTCCTGACTTTC. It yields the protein CASSQDYSTSGANVLTF.